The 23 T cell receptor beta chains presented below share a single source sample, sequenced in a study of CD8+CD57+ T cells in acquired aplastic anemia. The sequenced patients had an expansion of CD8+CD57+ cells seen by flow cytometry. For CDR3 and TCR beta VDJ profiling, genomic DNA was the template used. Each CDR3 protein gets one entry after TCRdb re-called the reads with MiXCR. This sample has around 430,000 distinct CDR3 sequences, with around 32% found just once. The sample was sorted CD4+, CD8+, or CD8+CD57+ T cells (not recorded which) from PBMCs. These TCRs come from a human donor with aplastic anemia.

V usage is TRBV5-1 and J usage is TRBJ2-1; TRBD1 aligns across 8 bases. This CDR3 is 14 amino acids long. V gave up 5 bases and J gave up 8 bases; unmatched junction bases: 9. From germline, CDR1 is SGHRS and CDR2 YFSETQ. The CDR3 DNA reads TGCGCCAGCAGACTGACAGGGGTCGCGGATGAGCAGTTCTTC. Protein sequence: CASRLTGVADEQFF.

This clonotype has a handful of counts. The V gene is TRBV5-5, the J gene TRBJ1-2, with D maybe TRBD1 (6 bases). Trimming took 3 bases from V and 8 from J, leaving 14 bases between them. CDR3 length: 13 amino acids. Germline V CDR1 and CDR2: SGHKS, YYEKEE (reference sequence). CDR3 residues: CASSSGWDTGYTF. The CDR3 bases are TGTGCCAGCAGCTCCGGCTGGGACACCGGCTACACCTTC.

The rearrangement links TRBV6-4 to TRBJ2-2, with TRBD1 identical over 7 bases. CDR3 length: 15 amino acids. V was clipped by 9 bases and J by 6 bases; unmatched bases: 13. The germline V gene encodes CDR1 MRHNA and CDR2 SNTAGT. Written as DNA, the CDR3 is TGTGCCAGGGCGAGGACCAGGGGGTGCGCCGGGGAGCTGTTTTTT. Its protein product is CARARTRGCAGELFF.

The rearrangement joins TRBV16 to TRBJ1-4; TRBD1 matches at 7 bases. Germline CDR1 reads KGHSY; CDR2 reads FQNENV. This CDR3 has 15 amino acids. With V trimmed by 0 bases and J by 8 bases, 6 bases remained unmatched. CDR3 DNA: TGTGCCAGCAGCCAATCGGCAGGGGGTTTAGAAAAACTGTTTTTT. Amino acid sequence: CASSQSAGGLEKLFF.

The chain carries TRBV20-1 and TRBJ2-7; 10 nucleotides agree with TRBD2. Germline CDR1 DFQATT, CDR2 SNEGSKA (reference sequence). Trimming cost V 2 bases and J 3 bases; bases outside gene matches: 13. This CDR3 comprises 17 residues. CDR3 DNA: TGCAGTGCTAGATACGAGGGTCGGACTAGCGGTTTCTACGAGCAGTACTTC. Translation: CSARYEGRTSGFYEQYF.

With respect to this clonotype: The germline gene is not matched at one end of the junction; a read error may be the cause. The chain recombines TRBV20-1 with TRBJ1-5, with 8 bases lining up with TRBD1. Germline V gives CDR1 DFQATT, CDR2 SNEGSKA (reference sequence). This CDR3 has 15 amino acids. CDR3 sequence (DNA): TGCAGTGCTAGATCGCCAGGGGGCGGCAATCAGCCCCGGCATTTT. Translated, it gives CSARSPGGGNQPRHF.

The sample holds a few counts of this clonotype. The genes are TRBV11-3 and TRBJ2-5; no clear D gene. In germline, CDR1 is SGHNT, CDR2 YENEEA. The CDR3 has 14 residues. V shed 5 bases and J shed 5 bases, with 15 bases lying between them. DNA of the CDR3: TGTGCCAGCAGCCGACCCGGGCTAGGGGAGACCCAGTACTTC. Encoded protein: CASSRPGLGETQYF.

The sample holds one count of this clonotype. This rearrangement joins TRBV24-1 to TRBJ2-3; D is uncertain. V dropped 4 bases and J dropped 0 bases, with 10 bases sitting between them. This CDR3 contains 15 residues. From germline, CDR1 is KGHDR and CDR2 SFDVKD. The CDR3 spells CATSDGRSSTDTQYF. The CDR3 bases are TGTGCCACCAGTGACGGCCGTTCGAGCACAGATACGCAGTATTTT.

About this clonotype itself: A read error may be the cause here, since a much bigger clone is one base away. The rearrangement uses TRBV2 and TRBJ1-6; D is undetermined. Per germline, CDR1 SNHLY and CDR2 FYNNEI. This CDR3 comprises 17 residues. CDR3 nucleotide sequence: TGTGCCAGCAGTGACACCTTCCCAAGCTCCTATAATTCACCCCCCCACTTT. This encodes CASSDTFPSSYNSPPHF.

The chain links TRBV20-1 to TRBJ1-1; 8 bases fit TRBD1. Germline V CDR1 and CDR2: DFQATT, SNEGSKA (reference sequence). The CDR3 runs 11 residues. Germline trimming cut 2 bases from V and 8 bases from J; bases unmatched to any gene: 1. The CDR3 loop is CSARRDREAFF. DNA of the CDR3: TGCAGTGCTAGACGGGACAGGGAAGCTTTCTTT.

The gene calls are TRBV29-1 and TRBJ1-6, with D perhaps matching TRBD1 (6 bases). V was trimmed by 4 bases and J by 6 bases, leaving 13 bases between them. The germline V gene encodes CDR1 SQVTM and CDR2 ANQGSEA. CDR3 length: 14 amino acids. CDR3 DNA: TGCAGCGTTGCAGGGGATATTAGTAATTCACCCCTCCACTTT. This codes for CSVAGDISNSPLHF.

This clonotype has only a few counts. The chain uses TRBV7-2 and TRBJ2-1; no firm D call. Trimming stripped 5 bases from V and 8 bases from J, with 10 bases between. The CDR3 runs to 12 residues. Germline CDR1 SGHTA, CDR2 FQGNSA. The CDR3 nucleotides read TGTGCCAGCAGCCCCCGACTGGATGAGCAGTTCTTC. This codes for CASSPRLDEQFF.

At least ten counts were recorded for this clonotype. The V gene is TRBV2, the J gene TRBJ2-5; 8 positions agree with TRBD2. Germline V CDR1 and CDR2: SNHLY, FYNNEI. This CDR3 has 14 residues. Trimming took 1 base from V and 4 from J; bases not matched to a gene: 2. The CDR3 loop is CASSEGGGPETQYF. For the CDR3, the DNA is TGTGCCAGCAGTGAAGGCGGGGGGCCAGAGACCCAGTACTTC.

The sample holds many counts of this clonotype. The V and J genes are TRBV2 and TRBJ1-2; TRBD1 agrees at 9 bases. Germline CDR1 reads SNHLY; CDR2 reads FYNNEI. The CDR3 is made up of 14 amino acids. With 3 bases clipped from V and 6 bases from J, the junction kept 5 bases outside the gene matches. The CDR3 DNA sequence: TGTGCCAGCAGTGACGTACAGGGGGCGAATGGCTACACCTTC. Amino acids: CASSDVQGANGYTF. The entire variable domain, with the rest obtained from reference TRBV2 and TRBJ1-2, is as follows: EPEVTQTPSHQVTQMGQEVILRCVPISNHLYFYWYRQILGQKVEFLVSFYNNEISEKSEIFDDQFSVERPDGSNFTLKIRSTKLEDSAMYFCASSDVQGANGYTFGSGTRLTVV.

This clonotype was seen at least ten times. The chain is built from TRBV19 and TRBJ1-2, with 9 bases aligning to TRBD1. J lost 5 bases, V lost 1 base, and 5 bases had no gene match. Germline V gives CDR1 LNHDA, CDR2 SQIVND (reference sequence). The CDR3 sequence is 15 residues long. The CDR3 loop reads CASSIAGQGQYGYTF. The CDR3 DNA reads TGTGCCAGTAGTATAGCCGGACAGGGGCAATATGGCTACACCTTC.

The CDR3 sequence: CASSNRQGGLNTEAFF. The CDR3 region has the DNA TGTGCCAGTAGTAATAGACAGGGGGGACTGAACACTGAAGCTTTCTTT. The V gene is TRBV19, the J gene TRBJ1-1, with 9 bases aligning to TRBD1. Germline V gene lookup returns CDR1 LNHDA and CDR2 SQIVND (reference sequence). The CDR3 covers 16 residues. V dropped 4 bases and J dropped 0; count of bases not matched to a gene: 6.

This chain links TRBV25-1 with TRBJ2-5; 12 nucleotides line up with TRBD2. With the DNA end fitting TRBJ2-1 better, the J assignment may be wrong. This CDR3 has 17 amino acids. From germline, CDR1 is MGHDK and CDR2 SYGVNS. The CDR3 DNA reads TGTGCCAGCAGTCTGCGGACTAGCGGGACTAGGTTCAATGAGCAGTTCTTC. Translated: CASSLRTSGTRFNEQFF.

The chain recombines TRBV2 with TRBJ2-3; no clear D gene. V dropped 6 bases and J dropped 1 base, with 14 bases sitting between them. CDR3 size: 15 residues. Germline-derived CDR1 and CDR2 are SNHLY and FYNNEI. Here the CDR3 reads CASSSILMGTDTQYF. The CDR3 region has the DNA TGTGCCAGCAGCTCCATTCTGATGGGCACAGATACGCAGTATTTT.

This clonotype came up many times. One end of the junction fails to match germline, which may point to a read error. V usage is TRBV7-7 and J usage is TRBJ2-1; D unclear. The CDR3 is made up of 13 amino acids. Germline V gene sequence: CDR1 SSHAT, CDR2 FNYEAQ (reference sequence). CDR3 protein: CASSLSDGNEQFF. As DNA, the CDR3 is TGTGCTAGCAGCTTGAGCGACGGAAATGAGCAGTTCTTC. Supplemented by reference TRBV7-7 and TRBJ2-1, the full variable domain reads GAGVSQSPRYKVTKRGQDVTLRCDPISSHATLYWYQQALGQGPEFLTYFNYEAQPDKSGLPSDRFSAERPEGSISTLTIQRTEQRDSAMYRCASSLSDGNEQFFGPGTRLTVL.

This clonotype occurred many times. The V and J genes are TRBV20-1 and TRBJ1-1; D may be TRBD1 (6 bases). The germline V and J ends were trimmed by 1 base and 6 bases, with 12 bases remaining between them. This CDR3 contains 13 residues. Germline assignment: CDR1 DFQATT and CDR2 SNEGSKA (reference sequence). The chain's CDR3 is CSARVTQGSEAFF. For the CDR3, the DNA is TGCAGTGCTAGAGTTACACAGGGCTCTGAAGCTTTCTTT.

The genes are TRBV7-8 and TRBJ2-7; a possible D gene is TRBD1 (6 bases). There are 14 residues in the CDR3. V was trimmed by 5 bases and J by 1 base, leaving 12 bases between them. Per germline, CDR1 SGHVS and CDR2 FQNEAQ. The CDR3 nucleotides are TGTGCCAGCAGCGTCGGGACACAATCCTACGAGCAGTACTTC. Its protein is CASSVGTQSYEQYF.

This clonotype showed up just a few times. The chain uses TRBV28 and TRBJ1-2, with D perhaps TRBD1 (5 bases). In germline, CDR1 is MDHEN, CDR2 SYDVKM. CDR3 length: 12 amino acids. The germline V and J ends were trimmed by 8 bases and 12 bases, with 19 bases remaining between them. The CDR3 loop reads CASRAGGGIDTF. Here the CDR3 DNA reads TGTGCCAGCCGGGCTGGTGGGGGAATCGACACCTTC.

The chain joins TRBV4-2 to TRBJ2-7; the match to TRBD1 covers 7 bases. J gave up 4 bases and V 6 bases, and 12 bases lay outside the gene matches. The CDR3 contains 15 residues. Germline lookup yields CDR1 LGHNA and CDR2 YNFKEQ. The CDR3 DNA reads TGTGCCAGCAGAGGGACAGCCGAGATGGGTTACGAGCAGTACTTC. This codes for CASRGTAEMGYEQYF.